This T cell receptor (beta chain) was documented in a study of T cells after yellow fever vaccination. Each CDR3 protein is one row after TCRdb ran MiXCR on the 5' RACE reads. Of a few hundred thousand distinct CDR3 sequences in the sample, about a sixth are singletons; the top ten hold 15% to 20%. Germline values: CDR1 SEHNR, CDR2 FQNEAQ (reference sequence). Deletions cut 4 bases from V and 2 bases from J, with 10 bases between. The CDR3 runs 14 residues. The sample consisted of PBMCs, taken around 5 days after the first yellow fever vaccination. This clonotype originated in a man aged 18 to 30 who received the YFV17D yellow fever vaccine. This chain connects TRBV7-9 to TRBJ2-3; D is ambiguous. For the CDR3, the DNA is TGTGCCAGCAGCTCGACACGGGCCACAGATACGCAGTATTTT. Its protein is CASSSTRATDTQYF.